What follows is one T cell receptor (beta chain) and its context. Its cognate antigen is unknown. The data were taken from a study of early T cells in non-severe SARS-CoV-2 infection. Study background: Bulk RNA taken from unsorted whole blood was sequenced, leaving chains unpaired. Study-wide findings and caveats: Anti-spike CD8 specificities were favored by VDJdb matching, whose results missed private and CD4 specificities.

Separate cDNA molecules each had unique molecular identifiers attached to them. TCRdb reanalysed the 5' RACE reads using MiXCR and keeps one entry per CDR3 protein. The profile shows about 35,000 distinct CDR3 sequences, about 6.5% of them singletons. The CDR3 covers 13 residues. With 1 base removed from V and 7 bases from J, the gap between germline ends came to 13 bases. Per the germline V gene, CDR1 is DFQATT and CDR2 is SNEGSKA (reference sequence). This chain links TRBV20-1 with TRBJ2-5; D gene unclear. The sample comprised whole blood. The TCR originated in an adult who was a healthcare worker with PCR-confirmed SARS-CoV-2 infection or an uninfected control (not recorded which). CDR3 protein: CSARASSGGTQYF. CDR3 nucleotides: TGCAGTGCTAGAGCTAGTTCTGGTGGGACCCAGTACTTC.